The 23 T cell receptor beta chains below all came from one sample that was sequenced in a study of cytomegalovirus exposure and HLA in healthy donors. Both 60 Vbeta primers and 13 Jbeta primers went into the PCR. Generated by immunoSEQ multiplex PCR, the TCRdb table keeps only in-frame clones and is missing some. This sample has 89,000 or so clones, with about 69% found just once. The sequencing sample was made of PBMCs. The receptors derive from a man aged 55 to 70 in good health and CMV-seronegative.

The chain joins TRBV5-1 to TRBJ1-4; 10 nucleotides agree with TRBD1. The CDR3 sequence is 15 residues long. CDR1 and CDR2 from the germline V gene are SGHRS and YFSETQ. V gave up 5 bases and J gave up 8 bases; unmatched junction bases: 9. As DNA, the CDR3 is TGCGCCAGCAGTTCAAACGGACAGGGGGGGGAAAAACTGTTTTTT. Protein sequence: CASSSNGQGGEKLFF. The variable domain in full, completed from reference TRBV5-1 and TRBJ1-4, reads KAGVTQTPRYLIKTRGQQVTLSCSPISGHRSVSWYQQTPGQGLQFLFEYFSETQRNKGNFPGRFSGRQFSNSRSEMNVSTLELGDSALYLCASSSNGQGGEKLFFGSGTQLSVL.

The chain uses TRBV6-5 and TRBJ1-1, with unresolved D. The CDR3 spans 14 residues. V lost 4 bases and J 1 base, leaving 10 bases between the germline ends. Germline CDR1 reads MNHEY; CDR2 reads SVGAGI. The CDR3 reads CASSSTEGNTEAFF. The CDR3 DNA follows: TGTGCCAGCAGTTCAACGGAGGGGAACACTGAAGCTTTCTTT.

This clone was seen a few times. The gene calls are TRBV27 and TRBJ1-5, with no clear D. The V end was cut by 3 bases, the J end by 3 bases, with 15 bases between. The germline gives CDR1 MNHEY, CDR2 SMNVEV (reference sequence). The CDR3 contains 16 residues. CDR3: CASSFRSPIHNQPQHF. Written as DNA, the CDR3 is TGTGCCAGCAGTTTCCGTTCCCCTATTCACAATCAGCCCCAGCATTTT.

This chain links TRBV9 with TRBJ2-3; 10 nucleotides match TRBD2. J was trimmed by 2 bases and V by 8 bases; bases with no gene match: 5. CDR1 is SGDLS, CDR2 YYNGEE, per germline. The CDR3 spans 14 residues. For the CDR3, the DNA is TGTGCCAGTACTAGCGGGGACCACACAGATACGCAGTATTTT. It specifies CASTSGDHTDTQYF.

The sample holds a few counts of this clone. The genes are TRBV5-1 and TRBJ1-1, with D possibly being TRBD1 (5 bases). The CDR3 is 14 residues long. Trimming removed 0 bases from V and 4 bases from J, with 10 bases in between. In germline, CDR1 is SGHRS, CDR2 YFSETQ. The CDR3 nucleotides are TGCGCCAGCAGCTTGGTGGGGGGATCCACTGAAGCTTTCTTT. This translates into CASSLVGGSTEAFF.

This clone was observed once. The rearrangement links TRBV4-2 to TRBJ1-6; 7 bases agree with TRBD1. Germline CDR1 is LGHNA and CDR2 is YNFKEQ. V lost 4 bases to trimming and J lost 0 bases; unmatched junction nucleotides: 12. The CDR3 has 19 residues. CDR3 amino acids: CASSPIAGGTSSYNSPLHF. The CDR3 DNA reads TGTGCCAGCAGCCCGATAGCAGGGGGAACAAGCTCCTATAATTCACCCCTCCACTTT.

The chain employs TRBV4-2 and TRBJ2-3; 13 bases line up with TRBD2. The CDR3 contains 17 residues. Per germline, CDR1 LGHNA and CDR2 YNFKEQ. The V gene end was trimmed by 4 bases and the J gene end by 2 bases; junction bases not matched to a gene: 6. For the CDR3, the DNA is TGTGCCAGCAGCCCCCTGGGACTAGCGGGGATCACAGATACGCAGTATTTT. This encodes CASSPLGLAGITDTQYF.

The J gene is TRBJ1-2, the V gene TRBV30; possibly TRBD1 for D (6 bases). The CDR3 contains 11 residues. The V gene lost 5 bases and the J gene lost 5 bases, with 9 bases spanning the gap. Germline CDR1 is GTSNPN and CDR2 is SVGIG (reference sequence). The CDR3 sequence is CAWGGQYGYTF. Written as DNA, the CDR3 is TGTGCCTGGGGTGGACAGTATGGCTACACCTTC. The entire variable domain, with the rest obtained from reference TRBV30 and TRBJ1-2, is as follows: SQTIHQWPATLVQPVGSPLSLECTVEGTSNPNLYWYRQAAGRGLQLLFYSVGIGQISSEVPQNLSASRPQDRQFILSSKKLLLSDSGFYLCAWGGQYGYTFGSGTRLTVV.

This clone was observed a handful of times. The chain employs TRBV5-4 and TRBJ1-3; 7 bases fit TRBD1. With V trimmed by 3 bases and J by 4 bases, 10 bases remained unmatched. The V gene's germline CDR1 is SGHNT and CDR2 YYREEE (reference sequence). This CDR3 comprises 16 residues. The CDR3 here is CASSSGGGSGGNTIYF. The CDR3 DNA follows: TGTGCCAGCAGCTCCGGAGGGGGCTCTGGGGGAAACACCATATATTTT. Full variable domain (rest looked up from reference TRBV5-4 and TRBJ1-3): ETGVTQSPTHLIKTRGQQVTLRCSSQSGHNTVSWYQQALGQGPQFIFQYYREEENGRGNFPPRFSGLQFPNYSSELNVNALELDDSALYLCASSSGGGSGGNTIYFGEGSWLTVV.

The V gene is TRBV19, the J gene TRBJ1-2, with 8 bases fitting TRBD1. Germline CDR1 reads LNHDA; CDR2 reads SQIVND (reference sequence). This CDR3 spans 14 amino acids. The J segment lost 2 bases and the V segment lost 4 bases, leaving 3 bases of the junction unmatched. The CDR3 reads CASSKGQDNYGYTF. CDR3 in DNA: TGTGCCAGTAGTAAGGGACAGGACAACTATGGCTACACCTTC.

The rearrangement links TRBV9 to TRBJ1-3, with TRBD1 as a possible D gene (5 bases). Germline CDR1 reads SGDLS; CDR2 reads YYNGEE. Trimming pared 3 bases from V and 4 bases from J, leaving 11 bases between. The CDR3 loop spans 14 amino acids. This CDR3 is CASSGGTPGNTIYF. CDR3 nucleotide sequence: TGTGCCAGCAGCGGCGGGACTCCAGGAAACACCATATATTTT.

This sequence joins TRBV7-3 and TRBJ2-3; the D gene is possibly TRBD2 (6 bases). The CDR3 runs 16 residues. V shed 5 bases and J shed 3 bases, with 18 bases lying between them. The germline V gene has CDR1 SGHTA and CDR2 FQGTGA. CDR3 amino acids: CASSPRMGGVTDTQYF. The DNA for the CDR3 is TGTGCCAGCAGCCCGCGAATGGGCGGGGTTACAGATACGCAGTATTTT.

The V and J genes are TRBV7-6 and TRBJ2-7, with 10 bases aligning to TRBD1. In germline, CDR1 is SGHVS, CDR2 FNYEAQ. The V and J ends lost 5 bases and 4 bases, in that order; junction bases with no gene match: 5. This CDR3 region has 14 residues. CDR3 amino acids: CASSTDRGRYEQYF. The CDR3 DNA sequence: TGTGCCAGCAGCACTGACAGGGGGCGTTACGAGCAGTACTTC. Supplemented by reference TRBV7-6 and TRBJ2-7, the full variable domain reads GAGVSQSPRYKVTKRGQDVALRCDPISGHVSLYWYRQALGQGPEFLTYFNYEAQQDKSGLPNDRFSAERPEGSISTLTIQRTEQRDSAMYRCASSTDRGRYEQYFGPGTRLTVT.

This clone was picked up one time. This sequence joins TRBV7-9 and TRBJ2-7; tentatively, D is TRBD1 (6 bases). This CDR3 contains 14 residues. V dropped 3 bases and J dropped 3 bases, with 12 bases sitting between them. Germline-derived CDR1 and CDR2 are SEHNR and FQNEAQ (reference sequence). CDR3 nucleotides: TGTGCCAGCAGCTTGGGTACAGGGCGCTACGAGCAGTACTTC. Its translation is CASSLGTGRYEQYF.

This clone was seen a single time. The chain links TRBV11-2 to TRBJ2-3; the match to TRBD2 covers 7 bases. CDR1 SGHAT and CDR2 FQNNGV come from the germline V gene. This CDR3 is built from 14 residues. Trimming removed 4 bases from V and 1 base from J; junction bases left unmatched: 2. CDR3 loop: CASSSGLGTDTQYF. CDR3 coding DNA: TGTGCCAGCAGCTCCGGACTAGGCACAGATACGCAGTATTTT.

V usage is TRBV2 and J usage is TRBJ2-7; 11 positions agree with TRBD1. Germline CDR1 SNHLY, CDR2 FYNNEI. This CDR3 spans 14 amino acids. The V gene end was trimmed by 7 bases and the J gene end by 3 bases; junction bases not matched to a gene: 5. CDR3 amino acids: CASTGTGGDYEQYF. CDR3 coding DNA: TGTGCCAGCACCGGGACAGGGGGAGACTACGAGCAGTACTTC.

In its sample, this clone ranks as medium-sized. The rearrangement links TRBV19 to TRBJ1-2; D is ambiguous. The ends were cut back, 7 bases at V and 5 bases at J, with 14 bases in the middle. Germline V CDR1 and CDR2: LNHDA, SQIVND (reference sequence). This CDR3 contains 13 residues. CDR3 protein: CASTPGRVYGYTF. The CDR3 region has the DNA TGTGCCAGTACCCCCGGGAGGGTTTATGGCTACACCTTC. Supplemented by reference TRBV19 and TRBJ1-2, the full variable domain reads DGGITQSPKYLFRKEGQNVTLSCEQNLNHDAMYWYRQDPGQGLRLIYYSQIVNDFQKGDIAEGYSVSREKKESFPLTVTSAQKNPTAFYLCASTPGRVYGYTFGSGTRLTVV.

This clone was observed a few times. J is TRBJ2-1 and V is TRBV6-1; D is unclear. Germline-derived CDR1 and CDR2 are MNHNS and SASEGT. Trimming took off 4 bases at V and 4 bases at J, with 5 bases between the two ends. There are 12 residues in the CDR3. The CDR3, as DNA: TGTGCCAGCAGTGCCGTATACAATGAGCAGTTCTTC. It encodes CASSAVYNEQFF.

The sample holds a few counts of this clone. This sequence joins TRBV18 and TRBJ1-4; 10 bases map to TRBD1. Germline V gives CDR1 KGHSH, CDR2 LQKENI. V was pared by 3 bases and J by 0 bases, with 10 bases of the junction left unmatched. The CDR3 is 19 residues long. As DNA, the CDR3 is TGTGCCAGCTCACCGGACCGGGACAGGGGACTTGCAACTAATGAAAAACTGTTTTTT. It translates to CASSPDRDRGLATNEKLFF.

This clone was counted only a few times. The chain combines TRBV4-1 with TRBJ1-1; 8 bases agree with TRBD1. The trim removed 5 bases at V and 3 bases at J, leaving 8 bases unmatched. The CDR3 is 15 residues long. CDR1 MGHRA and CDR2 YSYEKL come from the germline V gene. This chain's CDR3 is CASSSNRGGDTEAFF. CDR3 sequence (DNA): TGCGCCAGCAGCTCGAACAGGGGGGGTGACACTGAAGCTTTCTTT.

DNA for the CDR3: TGTGCCAGCTCACCACGAACAGGGGAGGCTGAAGCTTTCTTT. This gives the protein CASSPRTGEAEAFF. The chain recombines TRBV18 with TRBJ1-1; 7 positions agree with TRBD1. Trimming cost V 1 base and J 6 bases; bases outside gene matches: 5. Germline V CDR1 and CDR2: KGHSH, LQKENI. This CDR3 region has 14 residues.

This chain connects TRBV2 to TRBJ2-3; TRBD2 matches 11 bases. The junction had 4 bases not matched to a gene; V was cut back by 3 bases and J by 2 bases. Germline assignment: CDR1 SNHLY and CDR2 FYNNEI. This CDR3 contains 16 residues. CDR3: CASSDRTSGFTDTQYF. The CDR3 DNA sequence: TGTGCCAGCAGTGATCGGACTAGCGGGTTCACAGATACGCAGTATTTT.

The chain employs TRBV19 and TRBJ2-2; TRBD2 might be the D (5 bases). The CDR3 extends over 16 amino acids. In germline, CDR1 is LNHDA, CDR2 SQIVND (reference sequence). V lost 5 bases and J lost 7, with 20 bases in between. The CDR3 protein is CASSASFSGSGGELFF. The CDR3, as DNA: TGTGCCAGTAGTGCAAGCTTTTCGGGGTCGGGCGGGGAGCTGTTTTTT. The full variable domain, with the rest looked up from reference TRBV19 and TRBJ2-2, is DGGITQSPKYLFRKEGQNVTLSCEQNLNHDAMYWYRQDPGQGLRLIYYSQIVNDFQKGDIAEGYSVSREKKESFPLTVTSAQKNPTAFYLCASSASFSGSGGELFFGEGSRLTVL.